These 17 T cell receptor beta chains were all obtained from the same sample, sequenced in a study of CD4 T cells in relation to SARS-CoV-2 and coronaviruses (dated by TCRdb to about 2021). These receptors have no known antigen. CD4+ T cells from unexposed donors were collected before the COVID-19 pandemic (2011-2018). The EasySep CD4+ T cell isolation kit was used to isolate CD4+ T cells once the cultures had run for roughly 11 days. To prepare the library, the immunoSEQ multiplex PCR assay was applied. As stored in TCRdb, this immuneACCESS dataset retains in-frame rearrangements with V and J assigned. A fraction of the clones does not appear; measured against another copy, unresolved V genes explain less than half of the discrepancy, and the remainder lacks a known reason. The sample table holds some 11,000 clones, of which approximately 78% were seen once. Around 15% of the sample belongs to the ten largest clones.

Sequencing was carried out using CD4+ T cells from PBMCs, cultured in vitro. The receptors were sampled from a human donor in good health.

This chain connects TRBV19 to TRBJ1-5, with D perhaps TRBD1 (5 bases). Germline-derived CDR1 and CDR2 are LNHDA and SQIVND (reference sequence). V was clipped by 6 bases and J by 4 bases, with 16 bases between them. The CDR3 extends over 15 amino acids. In DNA, the CDR3 is TGTGCCAGTAGCCAGGGATTTCCCGTAAATCAGCCCCAGCATTTT. This gives the protein CASSQGFPVNQPQHF.

The genes are TRBV2 and TRBJ2-3; D ambiguous. This CDR3 has 12 amino acids. Trimming shortened V by 6 bases and J by 11 bases, and 15 bases separated the two germline ends. Germline CDR1 reads SNHLY; CDR2 reads FYNNEI. Written as DNA, the CDR3 is TGTGCCAGCAGCCCCTCAGGTACTGTGCAGTATTTT. Translated: CASSPSGTVQYF.

The genes are TRBV9 and TRBJ2-5; D unclear. The CDR3 is 15 amino acids. CDR1 and CDR2 from the germline V gene are SGDLS and YYNGEE. Trimming removed 0 bases at V and 5 bases at J, with 14 bases between. As DNA, the CDR3 is TGTGCCAGCAGCGTAGAAGGGATTATGGGGGAGACCCAGTACTTC. Its protein product is CASSVEGIMGETQYF. Based on the CDR3 plus reference TRBV9 and TRBJ2-5, the full variable domain is DSGVTQTPKHLITATGQRVTLRCSPRSGDLSVYWYQQSLDQGLQFLIQYYNGEERAKGNILERFSAQQFPDLHSELNLSSLELGDSALYFCASSVEGIMGETQYFGPGTRLLVL.

In DNA, the CDR3 is TGTGCCAGCAGCATGCTCCAGGGGAGAGGAGCAGATACGCAGTATTTT. Amino acid sequence: CASSMLQGRGADTQYF. The chain is built from TRBV7-2 and TRBJ2-3; a weak D match, TRBD1 (6 bases). Germline loops: CDR1 SGHTA, CDR2 FQGNSA. Trimming took 5 bases from V and 4 from J, leaving 19 bases between them. This CDR3 comprises 16 residues.

V is TRBV3-1 (or the pseudogene TRBV3-2) and J is TRBJ2-1; 9 bases map to TRBD1. The CDR3 is made up of 17 amino acids. Germline lookup yields CDR1 LGHDT and CDR2 YNNKEL (reference sequence). Trimming cost V 1 base and J 2 bases; bases outside gene matches: 6. The CDR3 region is CASSQAPRDRAYNEQFF. The CDR3 nucleotides are TGTGCCAGCAGCCAAGCCCCCCGGGACAGGGCCTACAATGAGCAGTTCTTC.

The CDR3: CASSYPARTGAYEQYF. The CDR3, as DNA: TGTGCCAGCAGTTACCCCGCGCGGACAGGAGCCTACGAGCAGTACTTC. This chain joins TRBV6-5 and TRBJ2-7, with TRBD1 identical over 7 bases. This CDR3 has 16 amino acids. The V and J ends lost 2 bases and 2 bases, in that order; junction bases with no gene match: 9. Germline values: CDR1 MNHEY, CDR2 SVGAGI.

The J gene is TRBJ1-5, the V gene TRBV4-3, with D unclear. CDR1 is LGHNA and CDR2 is YSLEER in the germline V gene. The CDR3 has 15 amino acids. V lost 0 bases and J 7 bases, leaving 13 bases between the germline ends. Here the CDR3 reads CASSQDKGFRQPQHF. The CDR3 DNA reads TGCGCCAGCAGCCAAGATAAAGGCTTCAGGCAGCCCCAGCATTTT.

The chain couples TRBV6-4 to TRBJ1-2; D uncertain. The CDR3 totals 12 residues. CDR1 is MRHNA, CDR2 SNTAGT, per germline. V lost 0 bases, J lost 4 bases, and 3 bases lay in between. As DNA, the CDR3 is TGTGCCAGCAGTGACTCTAGCTATGGCTACACCTTC. The encoded protein is CASSDSSYGYTF.

The V gene is TRBV6-2 or TRBV6-3, the J gene TRBJ2-2; D perhaps matches TRBD2 (5 bases). CDR1 is MNHEY, CDR2 SVGEGT, per germline. Between the trimmed V and J ends, which lost 1 base and 5 bases, there was a span of 11 bases. The CDR3 is 15 amino acids. CDR3: CASSYWRAGTGELFF. Written as DNA, the CDR3 is TGTGCCAGCAGTTACTGGCGGGCCGGGACCGGGGAGCTGTTTTTT.

V gene TRBV2 combines with J gene TRBJ2-4; D perhaps matches TRBD1 (6 bases). The ends were cut back, 8 bases at V and 4 bases at J, with 12 bases in the middle. The CDR3 spans 13 residues. Germline CDR1 reads SNHLY; CDR2 reads FYNNEI. The DNA for the CDR3 is TGTGCCAGCGGCCTCGGACAGAAAAACATTCAGTACTTC. Translation: CASGLGQKNIQYF.

This rearrangement joins TRBV30 to TRBJ2-5; possibly TRBD1 or TRBD2 for D (5 bases each). The germline V gene has CDR1 GTSNPN and CDR2 SVGIG (reference sequence). The CDR3 loop spans 14 amino acids. The ends were cut back, 2 bases at V and 0 bases at J, with 10 bases in the middle. The CDR3 spells CAWSQGRNQETQYF. The CDR3, as DNA: TGTGCCTGGAGTCAGGGACGAAACCAAGAGACCCAGTACTTC.

Details on this clone: Other DNA sequences in this specimen translate into the identical CDR3. V gene TRBV4-1 combines with J gene TRBJ1-6; D unresolved. V was cut by 0 bases and J by 13 bases, with 10 bases left in between. Per the germline V gene, CDR1 is MGHRA and CDR2 is YSYEKL. This CDR3 spans 13 amino acids. The CDR3 protein is CASSQEASGPLHF. The CDR3 region has the DNA TGCGCCAGCAGCCAAGAGGCCTCGGGTCCCCTCCACTTT.

DNA for the CDR3: TGCGCCAGCAGCCCCCCGGGTCTAGCGGGAGTCAATGAGCAGTTCTTC. Amino acid sequence: CASSPPGLAGVNEQFF. J is TRBJ2-1 and V is TRBV5-1, with 10 positions matching TRBD2. Per germline, CDR1 SGHRS and CDR2 YFSETQ. J gave up 6 bases and V 4 bases, and 10 bases lay outside the gene matches. The CDR3 length is 16 residues.

The V gene is TRBV7-2, the J gene TRBJ2-1, with 11 bases matching TRBD2. V lost 1 base, J lost 14 bases, and 13 bases stayed unmatched. Germline-derived CDR1 and CDR2 are SGHTA and FQGNSA. There are 16 residues in the CDR3. The CDR3 sequence: CASSLEGLAGTPGEFF. DNA for the CDR3: TGTGCCAGCAGCTTAGAAGGACTAGCGGGCACCCCTGGGGAGTTCTTC.

V usage is TRBV7-9 and J usage is TRBJ2-1, with D uncertain. The CDR3 runs to 15 residues. V was trimmed by 1 base and J by 2 bases, leaving 9 bases between them. CDR1 and CDR2 (germline): SEHNR, FQNEAQ (reference sequence). DNA for the CDR3: TGTGCCAGCAGCTTAGGGGCAAGCCCCTACAATGAGCAGTTCTTC. Translated: CASSLGASPYNEQFF. Full variable domain (missing parts from reference TRBV7-9 and TRBJ2-1): DTGVSQNPRHKITKRGQNVTFRCDPISEHNRLYWYRQTLGQGPEFLTYFQNEAQLEKSRLLSDRFSAERPKGSFSTLEIQRTEQGDSAMYLCASSLGASPYNEQFFGPGTRLTVL.

V is TRBV5-1 and J is TRBJ2-7; TRBD2 agrees at 8 bases. V was pared by 5 bases and J by 3 bases, with 10 bases of the junction left unmatched. The CDR3 consists of 15 residues. The germline gives CDR1 SGHRS, CDR2 YFSETQ. In nucleotides, the CDR3 is TGCGCCAGCAGAGTGGGGCGGGGGGCTATCTACGAGCAGTACTTC. This sequence encodes CASRVGRGAIYEQYF.

The rearrangement joins TRBV3-1 (or the pseudogene TRBV3-2) to TRBJ1-5; D is undetermined. Germline CDR1 and CDR2: LGHDT and YNNKEL (reference sequence). This CDR3 comprises 13 residues. V was pared by 0 bases and J by 6 bases, with 6 bases between. The CDR3 nucleotides read TGTGCCAGCAGCCAAGATCTCGGTCAGCCCCAGCATTTT. It is translated as CASSQDLGQPQHF.